These T cell receptor beta chains were read from a single sample in a study of cytotoxic CD8 clonotypes in ibrutinib-treated CLL. Profiled with immunoSEQ multiplex PCR; TCRdb holds only in-frame clones, not every one. This sample yields 100,000 to 150,000 clones, of which 80% to 90% are seen a single time; roughly 2% belongs to the top ten. The sequencing used PBMCs, collected after 24 months of ibrutinib treatment. The receptors were sampled from a human donor with chronic lymphocytic leukemia. The conserved cysteine and the conserved F or W are not part of the CDR3 here. Each record gives: J gene, V gene, CDR3 protein.

j_gene: TRBJ1-1
v_gene: TRBV7-2
CDR3aa: ASSLAGTGGYEAF

j_gene: TRBJ2-4
v_gene: TRBV28
CDR3aa: ASSSGTGGNIQY

j_gene: TRBJ1-2
v_gene: TRBV6-6
CDR3aa: ASSYSTGTYGYT

j_gene: TRBJ2-3
v_gene: TRBV7-9
CDR3aa: ASSLGYQTDTQY

j_gene: TRBJ1-2
v_gene: TRBV12-2
CDR3aa: ASRLVGPDGYT

j_gene: TRBJ2-5
v_gene: TRBV7-2
CDR3aa: ASRRTRETQY

j_gene: TRBJ2-7
v_gene: TRBV7-9
CDR3aa: ASSPRTSGRISYEQY

j_gene: TRBJ2-2
v_gene: TRBV18
CDR3aa: ASSPAESSTGELF

j_gene: TRBJ2-1
v_gene: TRBV11-3
CDR3aa: ASSLNPTLTGPRGHNEQF

j_gene: TRBJ1-5
v_gene: TRBV6-1
CDR3aa: ASTERSAPSSNQPQH

j_gene: TRBJ2-3
v_gene: TRBV7-6
CDR3aa: ASSRSVITDTQY

j_gene: TRBJ2-1
v_gene: TRBV11-3
CDR3aa: ASSRHPSGVDNEQF

j_gene: TRBJ1-1
v_gene: TRBV19
CDR3aa: ASMSGLKFI

j_gene: TRBJ2-1
v_gene: TRBV27
CDR3aa: ASIARGRNEQF

j_gene: TRBJ1-2
v_gene: TRBV7-2
CDR3aa: ASSLTVHADGYT

j_gene: TRBJ2-3
v_gene: TRBV5-1
CDR3aa: ASSWDREIDTQY

j_gene: TRBJ2-3
v_gene: TRBV27
CDR3aa: ASSSTSGRALKGTDTQY

j_gene: TRBJ1-5
v_gene: TRBV7-3
CDR3aa: ASSLGYNQPQH

j_gene: TRBJ2-5
v_gene: TRBV21-1
CDR3aa: ASSSTGTSKEETQY

j_gene: TRBJ2-7
v_gene: TRBV19
CDR3aa: ASSLSLDRGPYEQY

j_gene: TRBJ2-2
v_gene: TRBV28
CDR3aa: ASTLFQGSGELF

j_gene: TRBJ2-7
v_gene: TRBV6-5
CDR3aa: ASSYSSSATTYEQY

j_gene: TRBJ1-6
v_gene: TRBV9
CDR3aa: ASSVSTGQGNSPLH

j_gene: TRBJ1-2
v_gene: TRBV6-1
CDR3aa: ASSVRGETGYT

j_gene: TRBJ2-3
v_gene: TRBV5-6
CDR3aa: ASSRRGLGTDTQY

j_gene: TRBJ1-2
v_gene: TRBV9
CDR3aa: ASSVEGRGQGARGYT

j_gene: TRBJ1-1
v_gene: TRBV27
CDR3aa: ASSPWLPAEAF